The 18 T cell receptor beta chains below were found in one sample sequenced in a study of blood T cell repertoires in COVID-19 (dated by TCRdb to 2020 to 2022). The library relied on the immunoSEQ multiplex PCR assay. TCRdb carries this immuneACCESS record with in-frame sequences only. Its versions omit some clonotypes, under half of them owing to an unresolved V gene in the studies checked, with the rest unexplained. The sample has over 300,000 clones on record, 80% to 90% of them singletons. Jointly, the top ten make up under 2.5% of the sample. The sequencing input was PBMCs or T cells enriched from blood (not recorded which). Receptors were obtained from a man between 25 and 39 years old who had recovered from COVID-19.

The chain recombines TRBV5-1 with TRBJ1-2; TRBD1 matches at 10 bases. From germline, CDR1 is SGHRS and CDR2 YFSETQ. V lost 4 bases to trimming and J lost 4 bases; unmatched junction nucleotides: 7. This CDR3 has 15 residues. Here the CDR3 reads CASSLTGGASYGYTF. The CDR3 DNA follows: TGCGCCAGCAGCCTGACAGGGGGCGCGAGCTATGGCTACACCTTC.

This rearrangement joins TRBV7-2 to TRBJ1-2; 9 nucleotides agree with TRBD1. Germline CDR1 SGHTA, CDR2 FQGNSA. The CDR3 extends over 14 amino acids. The V gene end was trimmed by 4 bases and the J gene end by 6 bases; junction bases not matched to a gene: 6. CDR3 sequence: CASSSLGQGDGYTF. The DNA of the CDR3 is TGTGCCAGCAGCTCACTGGGACAGGGCGATGGCTACACCTTC.

This chain connects TRBV7-9 to TRBJ2-1; D is perhaps TRBD1 (6 bases). This CDR3 region has 15 residues. Per germline, CDR1 SEHNR and CDR2 FQNEAQ (reference sequence). The germline V and J ends were trimmed by 6 bases and 2 bases, with 14 bases remaining between them. CDR3 protein: CASRGHGQTYNEQFF. For the CDR3, the DNA is TGTGCCAGCAGGGGACACGGACAGACCTACAATGAGCAGTTCTTC.

The V and J genes are TRBV29-1 and TRBJ2-5; D is ambiguous. The germline V gene has CDR1 SQVTM and CDR2 ANQGSEA. Deletions cut 7 bases from V and 0 bases from J, with 15 bases between. This CDR3 spans 14 amino acids. The CDR3, as DNA: TGCAGCGCCTCCAATAGACTTTACCAAGAGACCCAGTACTTC. Encoded protein: CSASNRLYQETQYF.

This chain uses TRBV11-1 with TRBJ1-2; D uncertain. Trimming pared 2 bases from V and 4 bases from J, leaving 14 bases between. CDR3 length: 15 amino acids. CDR1 and CDR2 from the germline V gene are SGHAT and FQDESV (reference sequence). This chain's CDR3 is CASSLFGVSGYGYTF. The CDR3 DNA is TGTGCCAGCAGCTTATTTGGGGTTAGCGGCTATGGCTACACCTTC.

J is TRBJ2-2 and V is TRBV5-1; 8 nucleotides agree with TRBD2. V was pared by 4 bases and J by 6 bases, with 11 bases of the junction left unmatched. This CDR3 contains 16 residues. CDR1 is SGHRS, CDR2 YFSETQ, per germline. CDR3: CASSGTPGTRAGELFF. The DNA for the CDR3 is TGCGCCAGCAGCGGTACACCCGGGACTAGGGCCGGGGAGCTGTTTTTT.

V is TRBV7-2 and J is TRBJ2-7, with 10 nucleotides matching TRBD1. The CDR3 loop spans 15 amino acids. Germline-derived CDR1 and CDR2 are SGHTA and FQGNSA. The V and J ends lost 4 bases and 5 bases, in that order; junction bases with no gene match: 8. This CDR3 reads CASSWAGTGADEQYF. The DNA of the CDR3 is TGTGCCAGCAGCTGGGCCGGGACAGGGGCTGACGAGCAGTACTTC.

The chain couples TRBV10-3 to TRBJ2-1, with a possible D match to TRBD2 (6 bases). The CDR3 runs 15 residues. CDR1 and CDR2 from the germline V gene are ENHRY and SYGVKD. V was clipped by 6 bases and J by 0 bases, with 12 bases between them. CDR3 in amino acids: CAIRREENSYNEQFF. For the CDR3, the DNA is TGTGCCATCAGGAGGGAGGAGAACTCCTACAATGAGCAGTTCTTC.

The chain couples TRBV6-6 to TRBJ1-1; 8 nucleotides agree with TRBD1. Germline V gene lookup returns CDR1 MNHNY and CDR2 SVGAGI (reference sequence). The CDR3 spans 16 residues. Losses at the gene ends were 5 bases for V and 1 base for J; bases not matched to a gene: 9. Here the CDR3 reads CASSNTRQGRNTEAFF. The CDR3 DNA is TGTGCCAGCAGTAACACAAGACAGGGGAGGAACACTGAAGCTTTCTTT.

This clone has only one observation. The chain uses TRBV29-1 and TRBJ2-7, with 9 bases identical to TRBD1. The CDR3 sequence is 13 residues long. The germline CDR1 and CDR2 sequences are SQVTM and ANQGSEA. The trim removed 5 bases at V and 2 bases at J, leaving 4 bases unmatched. CDR3 nucleotide sequence: TGCAGCGTTTTGGACAGGGGAACCTACGAGCAGTACTTC. Its translation: CSVLDRGTYEQYF.

The gene calls are TRBV6-2 or TRBV6-3 and TRBJ2-7; TRBD1 is a possible D gene (6 bases). V dropped 6 bases and J dropped 3 bases, with 12 bases sitting between them. The CDR3 is 13 amino acids. Germline CDR1 MNHEY, CDR2 SVGEGT. The CDR3 nucleotides are TGTGCCAGCAGATACACAGGGAGCTACGAGCAGTACTTC. Its protein is CASRYTGSYEQYF.

This chain connects TRBV9 to TRBJ2-3; 9 nucleotides match TRBD2. This CDR3 has 16 residues. V lost 0 bases, J lost 1 base, and 3 bases stayed unmatched. CDR1 is SGDLS, CDR2 YYNGEE, per germline. The CDR3 region is CASSVAGGGGTDTQYF. CDR3 nucleotide sequence: TGTGCCAGCAGCGTAGCTGGCGGGGGGGGCACAGATACGCAGTATTTT.

This clone was seen once. This chain joins TRBV6-5 and TRBJ1-3, with unresolved D. CDR1 is MNHEY and CDR2 is SVGAGI in the germline V gene. Trimming left V 4 bases short and J 6 bases short, with 19 bases between. The CDR3 is 16 amino acids. The CDR3: CASSSIGDSGENTIYF. For the CDR3, the DNA is TGTGCCAGCAGTTCGATCGGGGATTCGGGTGAAAACACCATATATTTT.

V is TRBV11-2 and J is TRBJ2-7; 7 nucleotides align to TRBD2. The V gene end was trimmed by 1 base and the J gene end by 4 bases; junction bases not matched to a gene: 4. The CDR3 contains 14 residues. Germline V gene data show CDR1 as SGHAT and CDR2 as FQNNGV. Here the CDR3 DNA reads TGTGCCAGCAGCTTAGTTGGGGGGGGGTACGAGCAGTACTTC. Protein: CASSLVGGGYEQYF. The full variable domain, its missing parts supplied by reference TRBV11-2 and TRBJ2-7, is EAGVAQSPRYKIIEKRQSVAFWCNPISGHATLYWYQQILGQGPKLLIQFQNNGVVDDSQLPKDRFSAERLKGVDSTLKIQPAKLEDSAVYLCASSLVGGGYEQYFGPGTRLTVT.

V usage is TRBV6-5 and J usage is TRBJ2-2; the D gene is possibly TRBD1 (5 bases). Trimming took 7 bases from V and 1 from J, leaving 13 bases between them. This CDR3 spans 15 amino acids. Germline values: CDR1 MNHEY, CDR2 SVGAGI. CDR3 region: CASILGPQNTGELFF. The CDR3 nucleotides read TGTGCCAGCATACTGGGGCCGCAGAACACCGGGGAGCTGTTTTTT.

Here the CDR3 reads CATSRGRAGLYEQYF. CDR3 DNA: TGTGCCACCAGCAGAGGGAGAGCGGGCCTATACGAGCAGTACTTC. The rearrangement joins TRBV15 to TRBJ2-7; tentative D call: TRBD2 (6 bases). Trimming pared 1 base from V and 4 bases from J, leaving 14 bases between. Germline loops: CDR1 LNHNV, CDR2 YYDKDF (reference sequence). The CDR3 spans 15 residues.

This chain joins TRBV15 and TRBJ1-2; D perhaps matches TRBD1 (5 bases). The V end was cut by 0 bases, the J end by 6 bases, with 11 bases between. The CDR3 contains 14 residues. Looked up from germline, CDR1 is LNHNV and CDR2 is YYDKDF (reference sequence). CDR3 region: CATSRDRGSHGYTF. The DNA for the CDR3 is TGTGCCACCAGCAGAGATCGGGGGAGCCATGGCTACACCTTC.

The chain recombines TRBV9 with TRBJ1-2, with unresolved D. This CDR3 is built from 13 residues. Per the germline V gene, CDR1 is SGDLS and CDR2 is YYNGEE. Trimming stripped 0 bases from V and 5 bases from J, with 8 bases between. This CDR3 reads CASSVEPQYGYTF. DNA of the CDR3: TGTGCCAGCAGCGTAGAACCGCAGTATGGCTACACCTTC. Supplemented by reference TRBV9 and TRBJ1-2, the full variable domain reads DSGVTQTPKHLITATGQRVTLRCSPRSGDLSVYWYQQSLDQGLQFLIQYYNGEERAKGNILERFSAQQFPDLHSELNLSSLELGDSALYFCASSVEPQYGYTFGSGTRLTVV.